The rows below give T cell receptor beta chains drawn from one sample of a study of T cells in Graves' hyperthyroidism and ophthalmopathy. TCRdb itself ran the multiplex PCR reads through MiXCR, one entry per CDR3 protein. The repertoire holds under 300,000 distinct CDR3 sequences, with around 13% as singletons. Specimen: blood. The receptors derive from a woman in her thirties or forties with Graves' hyperthyroidism. Both conserved end residues are part of each CDR3. The order of the fields is V gene, J gene, CDR3 length, clone size, D gene, CDR3 DNA, CDR3 protein. A D gene is named only where the DNA matches it firmly. Size is stated for part of the rows, as once, few or many counts, or as a class when the clone is expanded.

TRBV5-5	TRBJ2-3	13	many	NA	TGTGCCAGCAGTTTTCTAGCACCTGATACGCAGTATTTT	CASSFLAPDTQYF
TRBV16	TRBJ1-5	15	many	NA	TGTGCCAGCAGCCAATCCGGGCAGGGAGGTCAGCCCCAGCATTTT	CASSQSGQGGQPQHF
TRBV7-8	TRBJ1-2	16	many	NA	TGTGCCAGCAGCTTAGGGGTCCCAGGGGCGTTCTATGGCTACACCTTC	CASSLGVPGAFYGYTF
TRBV20-1	TRBJ2-7	13	many	NA	TGCAGTGCAACCTCGGGACGGAGCTACGAGCAGTACTTC	CSATSGRSYEQYF
TRBV24-1	TRBJ2-5	15	many	NA	TGTGCCACCAGTGCCCGGGGTACAGGAAGAGAGACCCAGTACTTC	CATSARGTGRETQYF
TRBV7-9	TRBJ1-1	14	many	NA	TGTGCCAACCAACCGGAGGGCTTAAACACTGAAGCTTTCTTT	CANQPEGLNTEAFF
TRBV3-1	TRBJ2-3	15	many	NA	TGTGCCAGCAGCCAAGAGGGCTCCTACACAGATACGCAGTATTTT	CASSQEGSYTDTQYF
TRBV19	TRBJ2-2	17	few	NA	TGTGCCAGTAGTCCCCTTGCCGGGAGCGAGGTCACCGGGGAGCTGTTTTTT	CASSPLAGSEVTGELFF
TRBV20-1	TRBJ2-7	13	many	NA	TGCAGTGCTAGAGAGGTCGGTACCTACGAGCAGTACTTC	CSAREVGTYEQYF
TRBV19	TRBJ1-2	11	NA	NA	TGTGCCAATCGGGGGGGGCTTGGCTACACCTTC	CANRGGLGYTF
TRBV7-2	TRBJ2-2	15	few	NA	TGTGCCAGCAGCCAACAACAGGGGGGGACCGGGGAGCTGTTTTTT	CASSQQQGGTGELFF
TRBV6-2/TRBV6-3	TRBJ1-1	14	NA	NA	TGTGCCAGCAGTTCTGGCAGGGGGAACACTGAAGCTTTCTTT	CASSSGRGNTEAFF
TRBV5-5	TRBJ2-7	14	few	TRBD2	TGTGCCAGCAGCCCGGGACTAAGTGCCGACGAGCAGTACTTC	CASSPGLSADEQYF
TRBV9	TRBJ1-3	15	NA	NA	TGTGCCAGCAGCGTAGGCCGCCATTCTGGAAACACCATATATTTT	CASSVGRHSGNTIYF
TRBV9	TRBJ1-4	18	NA	TRBD1	TGTGCCAGCAGCCCAGGTCCCGGGACAGGGGCCGCTAATGAAAAACTGTTTTTT	CASSPGPGTGAANEKLFF
TRBV3-1	TRBJ2-7	14	many	TRBD2	TGTGCCAGCAGCTTAGCGGGAGAAAGCTACGAGCAGTACTTC	CASSLAGESYEQYF
TRBV11-2	TRBJ2-1	15	many	NA	TGTGCCAGCAGCTTAATGGGAGGTTCCTACAATGAGCAGTTCTTC	CASSLMGGSYNEQFF
TRBV19	TRBJ1-5	12	few	NA	TGTGCCAGTAACGATAGCAATCAGCCCCAGCATTTT	CASNDSNQPQHF
TRBV4-2	TRBJ2-7	19	NA	NA	TGTGCCAGCAGCCAAGTTACGCGGGGTTTCCAGACCACTGGGCGGGAGCAGTACTTC	CASSQVTRGFQTTGREQYF
TRBV12-3/TRBV12-4	TRBJ1-2	15	NA	TRBD1	TGTGCCAGCAGCAAACCCGGACAGGGGTACTATGGCTACACCTTC	CASSKPGQGYYGYTF
TRBV30	TRBJ2-7	12	many	TRBD2	TGTGCCGGTAGCGGGAGCTCCTACGAGCAGTACTTC	CAGSGSSYEQYF
TRBV9	TRBJ2-5	15	many	NA	TGTGCCAGCAGCGCGACAGTCTACCAGGGAGAGACCCAGTACTTC	CASSATVYQGETQYF